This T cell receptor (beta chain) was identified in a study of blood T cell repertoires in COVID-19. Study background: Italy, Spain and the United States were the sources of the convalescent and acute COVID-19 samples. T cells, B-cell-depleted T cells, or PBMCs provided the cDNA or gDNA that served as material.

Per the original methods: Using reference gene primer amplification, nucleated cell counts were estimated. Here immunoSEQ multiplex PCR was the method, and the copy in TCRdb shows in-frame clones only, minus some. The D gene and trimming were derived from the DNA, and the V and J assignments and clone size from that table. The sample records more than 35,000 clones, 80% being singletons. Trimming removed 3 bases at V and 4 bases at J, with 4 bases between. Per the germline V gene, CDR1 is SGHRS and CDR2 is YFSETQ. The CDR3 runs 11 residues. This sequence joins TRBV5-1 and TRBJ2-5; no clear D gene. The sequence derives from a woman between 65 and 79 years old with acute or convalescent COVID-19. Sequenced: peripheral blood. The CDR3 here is CASSSRETQYF. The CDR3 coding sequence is TGCGCCAGCAGCTCGAGAGAGACCCAGTACTTC.